The subject of this entry is one T cell receptor beta chain. The data are from a study of control samples from healthy donors and cancer patients. The protocol was immunoSEQ multiplex PCR, while the TCRdb copy is restricted to in-frame clones and leaves out a portion. The table shows over 150,000 clones, with around nine tenths occurring only once. Germline V gene sequence: CDR1 MDHEN, CDR2 SYDVKM. V was clipped by 3 bases and J by 4 bases, with 9 bases between them. This CDR3 has 13 residues. What was sequenced was blood. The V and J genes are TRBV28 and TRBJ1-2; D not resolved. The origin of this receptor is a man between 25 and 39 years old in good health. CDR3 sequence (DNA): TGTGCCAGCAGTTTCCCGGCGGCCTATGGCTACACCTTC. This gives the protein CASSFPAAYGYTF.